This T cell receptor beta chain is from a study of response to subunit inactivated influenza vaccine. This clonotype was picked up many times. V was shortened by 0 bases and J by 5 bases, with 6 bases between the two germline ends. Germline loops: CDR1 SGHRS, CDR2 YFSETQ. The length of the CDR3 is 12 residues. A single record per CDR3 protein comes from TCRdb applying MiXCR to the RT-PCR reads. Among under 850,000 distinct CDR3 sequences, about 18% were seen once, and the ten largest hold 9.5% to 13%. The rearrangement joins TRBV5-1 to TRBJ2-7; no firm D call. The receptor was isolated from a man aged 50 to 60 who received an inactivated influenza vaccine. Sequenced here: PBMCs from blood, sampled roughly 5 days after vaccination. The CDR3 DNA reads TGCGCCAGCAGCTTGGCCCTAGACGAGCAGTACTTC. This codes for CASSLALDEQYF.